A selection of T cell receptor beta chains follows, all from one sample in a study of identical twins. TCRdb called the 5' RACE reads again in MiXCR, with one record for every CDR3 protein. In the table there are about 280,000 distinct CDR3 sequences, under 9% of which are singletons. These data are also associated with another study on yellow fever vaccine responses in identical twins.

Sequencing was performed on memory (CD45RO+) T cells sorted from blood. Receptor source: a young woman in good health. Each CDR3 is given without its conserved first and last residue. Each record gives: clone size, V gene, J gene, D gene, CDR3 protein. The D gene is left open where the match is weak. Expanded clones are given a class, and other clones once, few, many or no size at all.

clone size: NA
V gene: TRBV6-6
J gene: TRBJ2-3
D gene: NA
CDR3 protein: ASSRVGTDTQY

clone size: many
V gene: TRBV12-3/TRBV12-4
J gene: TRBJ2-3
D gene: TRBD2
CDR3 protein: ASRKTSGGVTDTQY

clone size: few
V gene: TRBV11-3
J gene: TRBJ2-5
D gene: TRBD2
CDR3 protein: ASSSPVVAGNQETQY

clone size: many
V gene: TRBV28
J gene: TRBJ2-2
D gene: TRBD1
CDR3 protein: ASSSPGQGATGELF

clone size: NA
V gene: TRBV27
J gene: TRBJ2-3
D gene: NA
CDR3 protein: ASSLWERSTDTQY

clone size: NA
V gene: TRBV19
J gene: TRBJ2-2
D gene: NA
CDR3 protein: ASSMKLGPGELF

clone size: few
V gene: TRBV6-2/TRBV6-3
J gene: TRBJ2-1
D gene: TRBD2
CDR3 protein: ATQLAGDYNEQF

clone size: NA
V gene: TRBV20-1
J gene: TRBJ2-1
D gene: TRBD1
CDR3 protein: SARFYRDSNNEQF

clone size: NA
V gene: TRBV5-1
J gene: TRBJ1-1
D gene: NA
CDR3 protein: ASSLGHLNTEAF

clone size: many
V gene: TRBV6-1
J gene: TRBJ2-3
D gene: NA
CDR3 protein: ASHGADTDTQY

clone size: many
V gene: TRBV12-3/TRBV12-4
J gene: TRBJ2-1
D gene: TRBD2
CDR3 protein: ASSNSGGEQF

clone size: NA
V gene: TRBV3-1
J gene: TRBJ2-3
D gene: NA
CDR3 protein: ASRPRGTDTQY